The entry below gives a single TCR beta chain sequence along with its context. The source material, RNA transcripts, was used to amplify TCR beta CDR3 regions. The HTBI primer set drove a first-round RT-PCR of the TCR CDR3. One entry per CDR3 protein, called by TCRdb with MiXCR from the multiplex PCR reads. This sample has some 620,000 distinct CDR3 sequences, with around 16% found just once. These data belong to a study of T cells in Graves' hyperthyroidism and ophthalmopathy. Per germline, CDR1 MGHRA and CDR2 YSYEKL. This CDR3 has 15 amino acids. The V gene lost 6 bases and the J gene lost 0 bases, with 12 bases spanning the gap.

The TCR originated in a woman in her 30s with Graves' hyperthyroidism. Sequencing was performed on blood. This chain connects TRBV4-1 to TRBJ2-1; D call uncertain. The CDR3 loop is CASSHSLTSYNEQFF. In DNA, the CDR3 is TGCGCCAGCAGTCACTCCCTCACCTCCTACAATGAGCAGTTCTTC.